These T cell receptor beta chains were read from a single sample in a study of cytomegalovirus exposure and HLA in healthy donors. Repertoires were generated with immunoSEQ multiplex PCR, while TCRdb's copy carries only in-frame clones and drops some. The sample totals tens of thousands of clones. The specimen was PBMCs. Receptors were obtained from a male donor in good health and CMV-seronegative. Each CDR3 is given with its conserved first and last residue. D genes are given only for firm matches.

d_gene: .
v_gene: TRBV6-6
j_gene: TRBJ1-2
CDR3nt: TGTGCCAGCAGAAGTCGCGATGGCTACACCTTC
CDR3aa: CASRSRDGYTF

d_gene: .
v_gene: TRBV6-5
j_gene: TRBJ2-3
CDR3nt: TGTGCCAGCAGTTACAGACTAACCACAGATACGCAGTATTTT
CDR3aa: CASSYRLTTDTQYF

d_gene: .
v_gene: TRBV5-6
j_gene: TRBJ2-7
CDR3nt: TGTGCCAGCAGCCACCGAGGCCGGAGCTCCTACGAGCAGTACTTC
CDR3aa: CASSHRGRSSYEQYF

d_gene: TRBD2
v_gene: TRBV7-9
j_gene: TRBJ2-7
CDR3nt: TGTGCCAGCAGCTCTGACATGACTAGCGGGGGAAGATACGAGCAGTACTTC
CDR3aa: CASSSDMTSGGRYEQYF

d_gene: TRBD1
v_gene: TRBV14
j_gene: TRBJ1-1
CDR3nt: TGTGCCAGCAGCCAGGGACAGGGGAACACTGAAGCTTTCTTT
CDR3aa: CASSQGQGNTEAFF

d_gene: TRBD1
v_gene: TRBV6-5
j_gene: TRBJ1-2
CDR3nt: TGTGCCAGCAGCCGGACAGGGCTGGGAGGCTACACCTTC
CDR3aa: CASSRTGLGGYTF

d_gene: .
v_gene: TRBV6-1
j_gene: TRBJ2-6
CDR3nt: TGTGCCAGCAGTGATGGAGGGGCTGGGGCCAACGTCCTGACTTTC
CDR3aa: CASSDGGAGANVLTF

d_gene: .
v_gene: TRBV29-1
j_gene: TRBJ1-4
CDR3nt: TGCAGCGTTTTTGGTGGACAGACGAATGAAAAACTGTTTTTT
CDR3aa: CSVFGGQTNEKLFF

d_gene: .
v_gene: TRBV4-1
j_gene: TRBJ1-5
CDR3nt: TGCGCCAGCAGTGACCAGGGTGGAAATCAGCCCCAGCATTTT
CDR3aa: CASSDQGGNQPQHF

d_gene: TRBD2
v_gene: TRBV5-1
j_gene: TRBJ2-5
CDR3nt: TGCGCCAGCAGCTTAGAAGCTAGCGGGTCACAAGAGACCCAGTACTTC
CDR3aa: CASSLEASGSQETQYF

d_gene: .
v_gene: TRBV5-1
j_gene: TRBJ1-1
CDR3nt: TGCGCCAGCAGCTTGGCCCTAGACAGGCGAGAAGCTTTCTTT
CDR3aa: CASSLALDRREAFF

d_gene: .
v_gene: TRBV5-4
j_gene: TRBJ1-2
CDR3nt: TGTGCCAGCAGCTTGGGCGGGGTCGGCTACACCTTC
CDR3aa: CASSLGGVGYTF

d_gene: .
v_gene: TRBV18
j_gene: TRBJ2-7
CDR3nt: TGTGCCAGCTCGGACACCTACGAGCAGTACTTC
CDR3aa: CASSDTYEQYF

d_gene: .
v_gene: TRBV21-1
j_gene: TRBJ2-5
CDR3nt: TGTGCCAGCAGCGACCCGACAGGGGCGGGGGAGACCCAGTACTTC
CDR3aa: CASSDPTGAGETQYF

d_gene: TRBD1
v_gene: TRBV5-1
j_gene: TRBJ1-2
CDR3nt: TGCGCCAGCAGCTTGGCGGACAGGGATCATTATGGCTACACCTTC
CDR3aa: CASSLADRDHYGYTF

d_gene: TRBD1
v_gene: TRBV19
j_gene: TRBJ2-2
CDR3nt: TGTGCCAGTAGCAAACAGGGGACGAACACCGGGGAGCTGTTTTTT
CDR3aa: CASSKQGTNTGELFF

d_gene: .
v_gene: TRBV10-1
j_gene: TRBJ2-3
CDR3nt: TGCGCCAGCAGCGAGGACGCAGGAGATACGCAGTATTTT
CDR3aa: CASSEDAGDTQYF

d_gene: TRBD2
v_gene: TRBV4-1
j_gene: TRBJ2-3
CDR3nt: TGCGCCAGCAGCCAAGATAGCGTAGCGGGGGTGACAGATACGCAGTATTTT
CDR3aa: CASSQDSVAGVTDTQYF

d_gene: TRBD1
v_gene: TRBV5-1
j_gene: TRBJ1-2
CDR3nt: TGCGCCAGCAGCCCGACAGGGCGAGCTAACTATGGCTACACCTTC
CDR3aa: CASSPTGRANYGYTF

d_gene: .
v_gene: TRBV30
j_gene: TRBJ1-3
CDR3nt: TGTGCCTGGATAGCGTATGGGGACACCATATATTTT
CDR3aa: CAWIAYGDTIYF

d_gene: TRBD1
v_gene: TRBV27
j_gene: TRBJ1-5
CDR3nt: TGTGCCAGCAGTTTATCTCGGACAGGCGATCAGCCCCAGCATTTT
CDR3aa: CASSLSRTGDQPQHF

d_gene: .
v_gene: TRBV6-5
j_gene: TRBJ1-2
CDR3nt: TGTGCCAGCATCAGTTTAGGGGGTGTAGGCTATGGCTACACCTTC
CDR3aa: CASISLGGVGYGYTF

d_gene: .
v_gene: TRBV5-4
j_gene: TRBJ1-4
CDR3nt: TGTGCCAGCAGGGATTCCGAGGGCGAAAAACTGTTTTTT
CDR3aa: CASRDSEGEKLFF

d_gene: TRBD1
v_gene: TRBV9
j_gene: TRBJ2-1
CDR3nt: TGTGCCAGCAGCACCACAGGGGGCCAGAATGAGCAGTTCTTC
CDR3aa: CASSTTGGQNEQFF

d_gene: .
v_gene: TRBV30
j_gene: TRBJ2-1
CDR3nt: TGTGCCCGGGGGTTACTTAGCGGACGGGTTGGTGAGCAGTTCTTC
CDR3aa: CARGLLSGRVGEQFF

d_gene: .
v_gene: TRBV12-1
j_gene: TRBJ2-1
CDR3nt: TGTGCCAGCAGCTCAGGGACTTCCTACAATGAGCAGTTCTTC
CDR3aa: CASSSGTSYNEQFF

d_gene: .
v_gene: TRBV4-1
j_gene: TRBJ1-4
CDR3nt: TGCGCCAGCAGCCAAGATGAGGCGGGATCAAATGAAAAACTGTTTTTT
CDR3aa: CASSQDEAGSNEKLFF

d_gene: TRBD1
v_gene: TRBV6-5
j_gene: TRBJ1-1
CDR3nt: TGTGCCAGCAGTTACGGACAGGGCCCCAACACTGAAGCTTTCTTT
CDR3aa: CASSYGQGPNTEAFF

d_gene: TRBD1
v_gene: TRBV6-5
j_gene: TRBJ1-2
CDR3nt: TGTGCCAGCAGTTGGACAGGCGACTATGGCTACACCTTC
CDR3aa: CASSWTGDYGYTF

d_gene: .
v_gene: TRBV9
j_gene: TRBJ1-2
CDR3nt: TGTGCCAGCAGCCCAGAGGACAGCTATGGCTACACCTTC
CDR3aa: CASSPEDSYGYTF

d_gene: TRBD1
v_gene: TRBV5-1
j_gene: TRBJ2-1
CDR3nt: TGCGCCAGCGAACGAGAGGGGGCGCGCAATGAGCAGTTCTTC
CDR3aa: CASEREGARNEQFF

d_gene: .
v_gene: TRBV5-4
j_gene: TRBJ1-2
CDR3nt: TGTGCCAGCAGCTTGGGGCTTATGGACTATGGCTACACCTTC
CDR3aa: CASSLGLMDYGYTF

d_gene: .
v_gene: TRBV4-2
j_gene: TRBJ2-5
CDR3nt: TGTGCCAGCAGCCGGGACAACCAAGAGACCCAGTACTTC
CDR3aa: CASSRDNQETQYF

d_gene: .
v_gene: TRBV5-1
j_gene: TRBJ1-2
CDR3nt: TGCGCCAGCAGCAACGGACAGCCAAAATTCTATGGCTACACCTTC
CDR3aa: CASSNGQPKFYGYTF

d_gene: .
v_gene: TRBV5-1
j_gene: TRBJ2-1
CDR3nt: TGCGCCAGCAGCTTGGGTCCGGGGGGCCAAGTCAAGTTCTTC
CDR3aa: CASSLGPGGQVKFF

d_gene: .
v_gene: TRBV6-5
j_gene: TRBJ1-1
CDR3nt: TGTGCCAGCAGTTACTCGGGCCGCACTGAAGCTTTCTTT
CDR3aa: CASSYSGRTEAFF

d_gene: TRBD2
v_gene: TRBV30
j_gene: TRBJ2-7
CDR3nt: TGTGCCTCATTCCAGCCCGGTCTAACTTCGGGGGGGACCTACGAGCAGTACTTC
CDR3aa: CASFQPGLTSGGTYEQYF

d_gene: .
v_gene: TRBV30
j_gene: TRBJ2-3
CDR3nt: TGTGCCTGGAGTGTAAGGCGGGGTTGGACAGATACGCAGTATTTT
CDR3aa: CAWSVRRGWTDTQYF

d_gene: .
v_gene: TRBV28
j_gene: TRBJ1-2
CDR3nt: TGTGCCAGCAGTTTCGGCAGGGCGGGGAGCTATGGCTACACCTTC
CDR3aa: CASSFGRAGSYGYTF

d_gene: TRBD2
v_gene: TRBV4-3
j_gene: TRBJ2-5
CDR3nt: TGCGCCAGCAGTCGGACTAGCGGAAGACAAGAGACCCAGTACTTC
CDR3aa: CASSRTSGRQETQYF

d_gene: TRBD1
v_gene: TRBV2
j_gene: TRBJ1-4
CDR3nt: TGTGCCAGCACGGGACAGGGGCCGCTAATACTGTTTTTT
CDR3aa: CASTGQGPLILFF

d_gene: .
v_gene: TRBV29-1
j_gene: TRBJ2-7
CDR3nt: TGCAGCGTTGGGAAGGACTCCTCCTACGAGCAGTACTTC
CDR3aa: CSVGKDSSYEQYF

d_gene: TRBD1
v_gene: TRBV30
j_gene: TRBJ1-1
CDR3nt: TGTGCCTGGGACAGGGAAATGGCCACTGAAGCTTTCTTT
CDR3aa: CAWDREMATEAFF

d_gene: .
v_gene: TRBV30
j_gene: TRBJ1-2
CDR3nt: TGTGCCCTGGTGGTTGGGGAGAACTCGAACTATGGTTACACCTTC
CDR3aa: CALVVGENSNYGYTF

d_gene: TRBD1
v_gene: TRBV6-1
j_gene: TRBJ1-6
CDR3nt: TGTGCCAGCAGTGGGGACAGGGGTGATTCACCCCTCCACTTT
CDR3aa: CASSGDRGDSPLHF

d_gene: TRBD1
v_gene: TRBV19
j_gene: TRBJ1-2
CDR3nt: TGTGCCAGTAGTCTCGGGACAGGTGTCGGCTACACCTTC
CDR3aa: CASSLGTGVGYTF

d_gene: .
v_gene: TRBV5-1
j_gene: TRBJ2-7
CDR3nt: TGCGCCAGCAGCTTGGATAGGTGGGAGTCCTACGAGCAGTACTTC
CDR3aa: CASSLDRWESYEQYF

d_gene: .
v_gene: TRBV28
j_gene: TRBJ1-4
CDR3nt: TGTGCCAGCAGTTCGGGGAATGAAAAACTGTTTTTT
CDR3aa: CASSSGNEKLFF